The 10 T cell receptor beta chains in this list originate from one sample, sequenced in a study of blood T cell repertoires in COVID-19. Assay: immunoSEQ multiplex PCR; the TCRdb copy retains only in-frame clones and omits some. In the table there are fewer than 400,000 clones, about 92% of which are singletons. What was sequenced was PBMCs or T cells enriched from blood (not recorded which). The receptors stem from a woman aged 25 to 39 who had recovered from COVID-19.

This chain joins TRBV5-1 and TRBJ2-7; a weak D match, TRBD1 (5 bases). The CDR3 sequence is 13 residues long. The germline V and J ends were trimmed by 2 bases and 5 bases, with 11 bases remaining between them. Germline V lookup: CDR1 SGHRS, CDR2 YFSETQ. The DNA for the CDR3 is TGCGCCAGCAGCTTTCAGGGCGTCGACGAGCAGTACTTC. This translates into CASSFQGVDEQYF. Based on the CDR3 plus reference TRBV5-1 and TRBJ2-7, the full variable domain is KAGVTQTPRYLIKTRGQQVTLSCSPISGHRSVSWYQQTPGQGLQFLFEYFSETQRNKGNFPGRFSGRQFSNSRSEMNVSTLELGDSALYLCASSFQGVDEQYFGPGTRLTVT.

This clone was recorded only once. This chain joins TRBV6-6 and TRBJ2-2, with D hard to call. This CDR3 spans 13 amino acids. Trimming cost V 6 bases and J 1 base, with 6 bases left between them. The germline gives CDR1 MNHNY, CDR2 SVGAGI (reference sequence). The CDR3 protein is CASRRQNTGELFF. In DNA form, the CDR3 reads TGTGCCAGCAGAAGACAGAACACCGGGGAGCTGTTTTTT.

The rearrangement joins TRBV18 to TRBJ1-1; 7 bases are shared with TRBD1. Germline V gene data show CDR1 as KGHSH and CDR2 as LQKENI. Germline trimming cut 3 bases from V and 7 bases from J; bases unmatched to any gene: 5. The CDR3 has 13 residues. CDR3 nucleotides: TGTGCCAGCTCACCCGGGACAGCGATTGAAGCTTTCTTT. It specifies CASSPGTAIEAFF.

This rearrangement joins TRBV3-1 (or the pseudogene TRBV3-2) to TRBJ2-5, with D unclear. CDR3 size: 15 residues. Per the germline V gene, CDR1 is LGHDT and CDR2 is YNNKEL (reference sequence). Trimming left V 0 bases short and J 1 base short, with 9 bases between. This CDR3 is CASSQDMTFQETQYF. The CDR3 DNA reads TGTGCCAGCAGCCAAGATATGACTTTCCAAGAGACCCAGTACTTC.

The rearrangement joins TRBV4-1 to TRBJ2-5, with a possible D match to TRBD2 (6 bases). CDR1 is MGHRA and CDR2 is YSYEKL in the germline V gene. The CDR3 extends over 14 amino acids. The germline V and J ends were trimmed by 4 bases and 4 bases, with 13 bases remaining between them. CDR3 nucleotide sequence: TGCGCCAGCAGCCCGGGACTCTGGGGAGAGACCCAGTACTTC. Its protein product is CASSPGLWGETQYF.

The chain uses TRBV6-5 and TRBJ2-1, with D unclear. The germline V gene encodes CDR1 MNHEY and CDR2 SVGAGI. Trimming shortened V by 0 bases and J by 0 bases, and 3 bases separated the two germline ends. CDR3 length: 14 amino acids. CDR3 coding DNA: TGTGCCAGCAGTTACTCGAGCTCCTACAATGAGCAGTTCTTC. Translating it yields CASSYSSSYNEQFF.

This chain joins TRBV7-2 and TRBJ2-3; TRBD2 matches 11 bases. J lost 3 bases, V lost 4 bases, and 3 bases had no gene match. The CDR3 length is 15 residues. In germline, CDR1 is SGHTA, CDR2 FQGNSA. Written as DNA, the CDR3 is TGTGCCAGCAGCTATAGCGGGAGGGGGACAGATACGCAGTATTTT. Its translation: CASSYSGRGTDTQYF.

The V gene is TRBV19, the J gene TRBJ2-1, with a possible D match to TRBD2 (7 bases). The germline gives CDR1 LNHDA, CDR2 SQIVND (reference sequence). The CDR3 totals 17 residues. V was pared by 3 bases and J by 9 bases, with 24 bases between. In nucleotides, the CDR3 is TGTGCCAGTAGTATGAGGGGAGGGGCAGGGGCGCAAGGTGAGCAGTTCTTC. Translation: CASSMRGGAGAQGEQFF.

This clone was recorded once. The gene calls are TRBV30 and TRBJ1-4; TRBD1 is a possible D gene (6 bases). The CDR3 length is 14 residues. V was shortened by 2 bases and J by 4 bases, with 11 bases between the two germline ends. CDR1 GTSNPN and CDR2 SVGIG come from the germline V gene (reference sequence). CDR3 in amino acids: CAWSRGYNNEKLFF. The CDR3 coding sequence is TGTGCCTGGAGTAGGGGGTATAATAATGAAAAACTGTTTTTT.

The gene calls are TRBV28 and TRBJ1-2; 8 bases are shared with TRBD1. Germline CDR1 MDHEN, CDR2 SYDVKM. J lost 8 bases, V lost 6 bases, and 14 bases had no gene match. This CDR3 has 15 amino acids. CDR3 coding DNA: TGTGCCAGCAGCTCCCCCGGGACAGGTTCCGGGGGCTACACCTTC. This encodes CASSSPGTGSGGYTF.